Given below is one TCR beta chain in context. The time point was: pre-treatment sample, taken before nivolumab and TIL therapy. This was the immunoSEQ v3 assay. Assay used: immunoSEQ multiplex PCR; TCRdb lists only in-frame clones, some missing. Of about 49,000 clones listed, roughly 78% are singletons. The data were taken from a study of TIL therapy for anti-PD-1-resistant metastatic lung cancer. Across the study: Half of patients were current or former smokers.

Losses at the gene ends were 3 bases for V and 7 bases for J; bases not matched to a gene: 4. This CDR3 region has 13 residues. In germline, CDR1 is SGDLS, CDR2 YYNGEE. The specimen comprised blood, sampled at baseline. The genes are TRBV9 and TRBJ1-1; 9 positions match TRBD1. The source of this sequence is a man between 70 and 80 years old with non-small cell lung cancer. This chain's CDR3 is CASSAGQGSEAFF. CDR3 coding DNA: TGTGCCAGCAGCGCGGGACAGGGAAGTGAAGCTTTCTTT. Variable domain in full (rest from reference TRBV9 and TRBJ1-1): DSGVTQTPKHLITATGQRVTLRCSPRSGDLSVYWYQQSLDQGLQFLIQYYNGEERAKGNILERFSAQQFPDLHSELNLSSLELGDSALYFCASSAGQGSEAFFGQGTRLTVV.